This TCR beta chain was observed in a study of graft-versus-host responses after intestinal transplantation. Concerning this clone: The antigen is not known.

Assay used: immunoSEQ multiplex PCR; TCRdb lists only in-frame clones, some missing. In the table there are approximately 100,000 clones, under 95% of which are singletons. The source is a human donor who received an intestinal transplant. The starting material was unstimulated CD8+ T cells sorted from spleen or lymph node cells, obtained before intestinal transplant.

CDR3 sequence: CASSLPDRGKETQYF. CDR3 DNA sequence: TGTGCCAGCAGCTTACCGGACAGGGGGAAGGAGACCCAGTACTTC. The chain has TRBV7-6 and TRBJ2-5; 10 bases fit TRBD1. Unmatched junction bases numbered 5, after V lost 2 bases and J lost 5 bases. The CDR3 is 15 residues long. Germline V CDR1 and CDR2: SGHVS, FNYEAQ.